This record looks at one T cell receptor beta chain sequence and its context. This specimen belongs to a study of blood T cell repertoires in COVID-19. Germline CDR1 and CDR2: SGHVS and FNYEAQ. V was clipped by 4 bases and J by 0 bases, with 16 bases between them. There are 17 residues in the CDR3. As originally analysed: Reference gene primers were amplified, and this amplification served to estimate nucleated cell counts. Data came from immunoSEQ multiplex PCR; TCRdb stores just in-frame clones and leaves some out. V, J and clone size were drawn from that table, and D and trimming were deduced from the DNA. The sample holds 20,000 to 25,000 clones, roughly 87% seen once.

This receptor was taken from a human donor with active COVID-19. The donor label of this sample is uncertain. Sample: peripheral blood. This rearrangement joins TRBV7-6 to TRBJ2-1; TRBD1 might be the D (6 bases). The CDR3 region is CASSSEQGASSYNEQFF. In DNA, the CDR3 is TGTGCCAGCAGCTCGGAACAGGGTGCTAGCTCCTACAATGAGCAGTTCTTC.